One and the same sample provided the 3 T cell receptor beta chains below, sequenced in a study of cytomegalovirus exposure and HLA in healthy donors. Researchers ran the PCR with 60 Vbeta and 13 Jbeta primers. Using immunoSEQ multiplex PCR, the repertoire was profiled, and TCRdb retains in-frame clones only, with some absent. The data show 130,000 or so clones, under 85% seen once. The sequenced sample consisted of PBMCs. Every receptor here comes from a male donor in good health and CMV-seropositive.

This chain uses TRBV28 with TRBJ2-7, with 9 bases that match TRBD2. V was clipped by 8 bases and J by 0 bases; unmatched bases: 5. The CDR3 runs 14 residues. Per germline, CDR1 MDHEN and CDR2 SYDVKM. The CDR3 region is CASQRAGGSYEQYF. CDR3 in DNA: TGTGCCAGCCAGAGAGCGGGAGGCTCCTACGAGCAGTACTTC.

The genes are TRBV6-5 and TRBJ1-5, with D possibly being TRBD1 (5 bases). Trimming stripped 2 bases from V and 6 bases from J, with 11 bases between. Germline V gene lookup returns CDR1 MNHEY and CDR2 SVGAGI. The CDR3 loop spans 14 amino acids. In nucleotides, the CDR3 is TGTGCCAGCAGTTACGGGGGAGGAAGTCAGCCCCAGCATTTT. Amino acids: CASSYGGGSQPQHF.

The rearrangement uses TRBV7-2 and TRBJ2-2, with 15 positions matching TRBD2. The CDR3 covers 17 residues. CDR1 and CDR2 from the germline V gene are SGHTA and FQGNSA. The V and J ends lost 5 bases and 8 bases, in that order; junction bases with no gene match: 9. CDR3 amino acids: CASSPGTSGRTIGELFF. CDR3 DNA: TGTGCCAGCAGCCCGGGGACTAGCGGGAGGACTATAGGGGAGCTGTTTTTT.